The 23 T cell receptor beta chains below all came from one sample that was sequenced in a study of radiation and T cells in renal cell carcinoma. The time point is: baseline pretreatment blood. Noted treatment: 15 Gy SBRT to primary tumor, nephrectomy 4 weeks later. Data came from immunoSEQ multiplex PCR; TCRdb stores just in-frame clones and leaves some out. The sample carries about 130,000 clones, 70% to 90% recorded once. Specimen: blood, collected from a patient whose treatment included radiotherapy and nephrectomy. The receptors come from a woman aged 45-59 years with renal cell carcinoma.

The chain couples TRBV6-6 to TRBJ2-5, with a possible D match to TRBD1 (6 bases). The V end was cut by 5 bases, the J end by 2 bases, with 15 bases between. The CDR3 sequence is 15 residues long. Germline V CDR1 and CDR2: MNHNY, SVGAGI (reference sequence). In nucleotides, the CDR3 is TGTGCCAGCAGTCAATCAGGGGTGCGGCAAGAGACCCAGTACTTC. Its protein product is CASSQSGVRQETQYF.

V is TRBV7-2 and J is TRBJ1-6, with D maybe TRBD1 (5 bases). Trimming removed 1 base from V and 10 bases from J, with 11 bases in between. This CDR3 contains 14 residues. CDR1 is SGHTA and CDR2 is FQGNSA in the germline V gene. The CDR3, as DNA: TGTGCCAGCAGCTTAGTGAGGGGAAGCTCACCCCTCCACTTT. Translating gives CASSLVRGSSPLHF.

The rearrangement uses TRBV5-8 and TRBJ1-1, with TRBD1 identical over 10 bases. V lost 2 bases and J lost 2; bases outside the gene matches: 6. The CDR3 runs 16 residues. Per germline, CDR1 SGHTS and CDR2 YDEGEE. DNA of the CDR3: TGTGCCAGCAGCTTATGGGACAGGGGAAGAAACACTGAAGCTTTCTTT. Amino acids: CASSLWDRGRNTEAFF.

The chain combines TRBV7-3 with TRBJ2-2; perhaps TRBD2 as D (5 bases). Per germline, CDR1 SGHTA and CDR2 FQGTGA. There are 15 residues in the CDR3. The V end lost 5 bases, the J end lost 7 bases, and 17 bases lay between the germline ends. CDR3 protein: CASSAGPEYVGELFF. In DNA, the CDR3 is TGTGCCAGCAGCGCGGGCCCCGAATACGTCGGGGAGCTGTTTTTT.

This rearrangement joins TRBV6-6 to TRBJ1-4; D is undetermined. Germline V gene sequence: CDR1 MNHNY, CDR2 SVGAGI (reference sequence). This CDR3 region has 11 residues. Trimming pared 2 bases from V and 8 bases from J, leaving 3 bases between. The CDR3 sequence is CASSYGEKLFF. CDR3 in DNA: TGTGCCAGCAGTTACGGAGAAAAACTGTTTTTT.

This chain links TRBV18 with TRBJ1-3; 7 nucleotides line up with TRBD1. V trimming: 3 bases; J trimming: 0 bases; junction bases outside the gene matches: 8. Germline-derived CDR1 and CDR2 are KGHSH and LQKENI. The CDR3 is 17 residues long. For the CDR3, the DNA is TGTGCCAGCTCACCCTGGGGACAGCAAGACTCTGGAAACACCATATATTTT. It is translated as CASSPWGQQDSGNTIYF.

This clone was seen a handful of times. The J gene is TRBJ1-2, the V gene TRBV5-4; 9 positions agree with TRBD1. This CDR3 contains 13 residues. Per germline, CDR1 SGHNT and CDR2 YYREEE (reference sequence). J gave up 5 bases and V 7 bases, and 6 bases lay outside the gene matches. The chain's CDR3 is CASVGQGIYGYTF. As DNA, the CDR3 is TGTGCCAGCGTCGGACAGGGGATTTATGGCTACACCTTC.

This chain uses TRBV11-2 with TRBJ1-1; weak D call: TRBD1 (5 bases). The CDR3 is 13 residues long. Germline assignment: CDR1 SGHAT and CDR2 FQNNGV. V gave up 3 bases and J gave up 6 bases, with 11 bases separating them. CDR3: CASSLGPGAEAFF. The DNA of the CDR3 is TGTGCCAGCAGCTTGGGACCAGGCGCTGAAGCTTTCTTT.

The chain carries TRBV5-8 and TRBJ2-5, with TRBD2 matching 12 bases. Germline CDR1 SGHTS, CDR2 YDEGEE. V lost 4 bases and J lost 2; bases outside the gene matches: 3. The CDR3 covers 15 residues. This CDR3 reads CASSAGTSGQETQYF. CDR3 DNA sequence: TGTGCCAGCAGCGCCGGGACTAGCGGGCAAGAGACCCAGTACTTC.

The rearrangement links TRBV5-4 to TRBJ1-2; D uncertain. The CDR3 consists of 16 residues. Germline V gene lookup returns CDR1 SGHNT and CDR2 YYREEE (reference sequence). V was shortened by 1 base and J by 4 bases, with 17 bases between the two germline ends. The CDR3, as DNA: TGTGCCAGCAGCTTGTCATTAGCCAGAGATAGCTATGGCTACACCTTC. This gives the protein CASSLSLARDSYGYTF.

The chain employs TRBV29-1 and TRBJ1-2, with D possibly matching TRBD1 (5 bases). This CDR3 spans 12 amino acids. V lost 6 bases, J lost 3 bases, and 11 bases lay in between. Germline V gene lookup returns CDR1 SQVTM and CDR2 ANQGSEA. CDR3 sequence reads: CSVLGGDYGYTF. DNA for the CDR3: TGCAGCGTGCTCGGAGGGGACTATGGCTACACCTTC. Full variable domain (remainder filled in from reference TRBV29-1 and TRBJ1-2): SAVISQKPSRDICQRGTSLTIQCQVDSQVTMMFWYRQQPGQSLTLIATANQGSEATYESGFVIDKFPISRPNLTFSTLTVSNMSPEDSSIYLCSVLGGDYGYTFGSGTRLTVV.

The CDR3: CASSQDRTDTQYF. The CDR3 DNA follows: TGCGCCAGCAGCCAAGATCGAACAGATACGCAGTATTTT. The rearrangement uses TRBV4-1 and TRBJ2-3; no firm D call. This CDR3 is built from 13 residues. Trimming stripped 0 bases from V and 3 bases from J, with 4 bases between. CDR1 is MGHRA and CDR2 is YSYEKL in the germline V gene.

The CDR3 DNA sequence: TGTGCTAGTGGTTATCTGGGTAATTTTTTCACCGGGGAGCTGTTTTTT. It yields the protein CASGYLGNFFTGELFF. The J gene is TRBJ2-2, the V gene TRBV12-5, with D hard to call. Germline loops: CDR1 LGHNT, CDR2 FRNRAP. The length of the CDR3 is 16 residues. The V end lost 4 bases, the J end lost 4 bases, and 16 bases lay between the germline ends.

The chain combines TRBV7-9 with TRBJ2-3; D is perhaps TRBD1 or TRBD2 (5 bases each). Germline V lookup: CDR1 SEHNR, CDR2 FQNEAQ (reference sequence). V lost 6 bases, J lost 5 bases, and 27 bases lay in between. The CDR3 length is 18 residues. CDR3: CASSLIKLRDGAIDTQYF. CDR3 bases: TGTGCCAGCAGTCTCATAAAACTCCGGGACGGGGCTATAGATACGCAGTATTTT.

The chain combines TRBV6-1 with TRBJ1-2, with 8 bases matching TRBD1. Looked up from germline, CDR1 is MNHNS and CDR2 is SASEGT. V was clipped by 7 bases and J by 6 bases; unmatched bases: 13. The CDR3 is 15 residues long. The CDR3 DNA reads as TGTGCCAGCACCCCCTCTTCAGGGGGCGTTAATGGCTACACCTTC. Translation gives CASTPSSGGVNGYTF.

The chain uses TRBV9 and TRBJ2-7; 7 bases line up with TRBD2. Germline V gene data show CDR1 as SGDLS and CDR2 as YYNGEE. The CDR3 runs 13 residues. The V and J ends lost 0 bases and 7 bases, in that order; junction bases with no gene match: 4. CDR3 sequence reads: CASSVGPGGEQYF. DNA for the CDR3: TGTGCCAGCAGCGTAGGGCCGGGAGGAGAGCAGTACTTC.

The chain employs TRBV6-6 and TRBJ2-7; TRBD2 matches 7 bases. This CDR3 is 13 amino acids long. The germline V gene has CDR1 MNHNY and CDR2 SVGAGI (reference sequence). The V gene end was trimmed by 6 bases and the J gene end by 5 bases; junction bases not matched to a gene: 7. The CDR3 region is CASSPGGGDEQYF. Written as DNA, the CDR3 is TGTGCCAGCAGCCCGGGCGGGGGTGACGAGCAGTACTTC.

The chain joins TRBV6-1 to TRBJ2-7; possibly TRBD1 or TRBD2 for D (6 bases each). Trimming shortened V by 5 bases and J by 2 bases, and 13 bases separated the two germline ends. The CDR3 is made up of 14 amino acids. Germline lookup yields CDR1 MNHNS and CDR2 SASEGT. The CDR3 bases are TGTGCCAGCAGTCTCGGAGGGGGTGCCTACGAGCAGTACTTC. Translating gives CASSLGGGAYEQYF.

The chain carries TRBV16 and TRBJ1-3, with D unclear. Per the germline V gene, CDR1 is KGHSY and CDR2 is FQNENV. The CDR3 length is 16 residues. The ends were cut back, 1 base at V and 4 bases at J, with 14 bases in the middle. The CDR3 is CASSQYFGPRGNTIYF. DNA of the CDR3: TGTGCCAGCAGCCAATACTTCGGGCCCAGGGGAAACACCATATATTTT.

The rearrangement links TRBV19 to TRBJ2-1; D uncertain. Trimming removed 3 bases from V and 0 bases from J, with 9 bases in between. The CDR3 is made up of 15 amino acids. Germline V gene lookup returns CDR1 LNHDA and CDR2 SQIVND (reference sequence). The CDR3 region is CASSIAVSSYNEQFF. The CDR3 DNA sequence: TGTGCCAGTAGTATTGCGGTGAGCTCCTACAATGAGCAGTTCTTC.

This sequence joins TRBV18 and TRBJ1-1, with D unresolved. The V end lost 6 bases, the J end lost 4 bases, and 18 bases lay between the germline ends. The CDR3 loop spans 15 amino acids. Germline values: CDR1 KGHSH, CDR2 LQKENI. CDR3 coding DNA: TGTGCCAGCTCCCGATCGGACGCCTCAGGCACTGAAGCTTTCTTT. Protein product: CASSRSDASGTEAFF.

Remarks on this clone: Other DNA sequences in the same sample also yield this CDR3. The chain uses TRBV6-5 and TRBJ2-1; a possible D gene is TRBD2 (5 bases). V lost 0 bases to trimming and J lost 7 bases, with 7 bases between them. Germline V CDR1 and CDR2: MNHEY, SVGAGI. This CDR3 contains 13 residues. CDR3 sequence (DNA): TGTGCCAGCAGTTACTCCCCGGGGAATGAGCAGTTCTTC. It specifies CASSYSPGNEQFF.

This clone was detected only a few times. This chain connects TRBV7-2 to TRBJ2-7; 9 bases are shared with TRBD1. This CDR3 comprises 14 residues. Germline V CDR1 and CDR2: SGHTA, FQGNSA. V shed 5 bases and J 3 bases; nucleotides not matched to a gene: 5. The CDR3 is CASSPGTGFYEQYF. DNA of the CDR3: TGTGCCAGCAGCCCGGGGACAGGGTTCTACGAGCAGTACTTC.